This T cell receptor beta chain was observed in a study of beta chain features in type 1 diabetes. Overall study: What patients shared with healthy donors was a similar profile of age, gender and cell yields. Findings of the study overall: Patients with Type 1 diabetes showed moderately but significantly shorter TCRB CDR3s in all four CD4+ subsets. PCR might pick shorter templates more often, in the same way for patients and controls.

Details on this clone: Its target is unknown.

Since all of the isolated RNA was reverse transcribed, expressed TCRB transcripts were what got sequenced. The table came from immunoSEQ multiplex PCR; TCRdb's copy has only in-frame clones and leaves some out. Of 140,000 or so clones in the sample, around a tenth are singletons; the top ten hold 0.68%. The authors obtained over 95% purity in all sorted populations. The CDR3 has 16 amino acids. The chain employs TRBV21-1 and TRBJ2-7; the D call TRBD1 from the table was never checked on the DNA. TRBV21-1 is termed a pseudogene. The clonotype originates from a man aged 18-30 years in good health. The specimen was central memory CD4+ T cells from blood. The CDR3 sequence: CASSPQGVQGPYEQYF. The CDR3 coding sequence is TGTGCCAGCAGCCCGCAAGGTGTTCAGGGTCCCTACGAGCAGTACTTC.